This T cell receptor (beta chain) was identified during a study of T cells expressing NK-cell markers. For the study at large: Sorted CD3+CD56+NKG2C+, CD3+CD56+NKG2C- and CD3+CD56-NKG2C+ T cells supplied TCR beta repertoires.

The CDR3 consists of 15 residues. Germline lookup yields CDR1 SQVTM and CDR2 ANQGSEA. Following a re-call of the 5' RACE reads, TCRdb has one entry per CDR3 protein and lacks DNA. The sample holds 350,000 to 400,000 distinct CDR3 sequences. Sequencing input: blood T cells: a sorted CD56 or NKG2C T cell subset, CD4+ or CD8+ T cells, or bulk PBMC T cells (not recorded which). The sequence was collected from a woman in her 50s in good health. The chain joins TRBV29-1 to TRBJ2-1; TCRdb gives TRBD2 as the D gene, but with no DNA this cannot be confirmed. The CDR3 here is CSADLAGGARNEQFF.